The next 8 T cell receptor beta chains were all read from a single sample in a study of shared clonotypes between healthy human individuals. Here immunoSEQ multiplex PCR was the method, and the copy in TCRdb shows in-frame clones only, minus some. Of around 2,000,000 clones in the sample, over 85% were seen once. The sample comprised naive CD4+ T cells sorted from blood. The subset was: CD45RA+ positively selected. The receptor source for this set is a man between 18 and 35 years old in good health.

The rearrangement links TRBV18 to TRBJ2-7; 12 bases match TRBD2. V lost 3 bases and J lost 3; bases outside the gene matches: 3. CDR3 length: 15 residues. Germline CDR1 and CDR2: KGHSH and LQKENI. Here the CDR3 DNA reads TGTGCCAGCTCACCCTGGACTAGCGGGAACTACGAGCAGTACTTC. Its protein is CASSPWTSGNYEQYF.

This chain joins TRBV5-1 and TRBJ2-3; no reliable D call. The V end lost 5 bases, the J end lost 5 bases, and 18 bases lay between the germline ends. This CDR3 has 15 residues. CDR1 SGHRS and CDR2 YFSETQ come from the germline V gene. The CDR3 nucleotides read TGCGCCAGCAGTAATAGGGCGCCCGGTGGAGATACGCAGTATTTT. Translation gives CASSNRAPGGDTQYF. The full variable domain, rest sourced from reference TRBV5-1 and TRBJ2-3, is KAGVTQTPRYLIKTRGQQVTLSCSPISGHRSVSWYQQTPGQGLQFLFEYFSETQRNKGNFPGRFSGRQFSNSRSEMNVSTLELGDSALYLCASSNRAPGGDTQYFGPGTRLTVL.

Regarding this clone: A much bigger clone sits one base away, suggesting this may be a read error. J is TRBJ1-3 and V is TRBV6-5, with 8 bases matching TRBD1. This CDR3 comprises 14 residues. Germline assignment: CDR1 MNHEY and CDR2 SVGAGI. The ends lost 6 bases at V and 0 bases at J; junction bases unmatched: 1. As DNA, the CDR3 is TGTGCCAGCAGGGGGACAGGCTCTGGAAACACCATATATTTT. It is translated as CASRGTGSGNTIYF.

The chain joins TRBV10-2 to TRBJ1-2; 8 positions agree with TRBD1. The J segment lost 5 bases and the V segment lost 3 bases, leaving 11 bases of the junction unmatched. Germline loops: CDR1 WSHSY, CDR2 SAAADI. The CDR3 sequence is 16 residues long. CDR3 sequence reads: CASSEFMTGARYGYTF. The CDR3 coding sequence is TGCGCCAGCAGTGAATTTATGACAGGGGCACGGTATGGCTACACCTTC.

As to this clone: Possible read error: a much larger clone is one base away. The chain has TRBV10-3 and TRBJ1-4; D call uncertain. The CDR3 spans 12 residues. V gave up 2 bases and J gave up 7 bases, with 5 bases separating them. Per germline, CDR1 ENHRY and CDR2 SYGVKD. In DNA form, the CDR3 reads TGTGCCATCAGTGAGAACGGTGAAAAACTGTTTTTT. Residues: CAISENGEKLFF.

This chain links TRBV2 with TRBJ2-7; maybe TRBD1 (6 bases). Looked up from germline, CDR1 is SNHLY and CDR2 is FYNNEI. V lost 3 bases, J lost 5 bases, and 11 bases lay in between. The CDR3 runs 13 residues. This CDR3 reads CASSEWGRDEQYF. CDR3 nucleotides: TGTGCCAGCAGTGAGTGGGGGCGGGACGAGCAGTACTTC.

The gene calls are TRBV7-2 and TRBJ1-6, with a weak D call TRBD1 (5 bases). Germline CDR1 and CDR2: SGHTA and FQGNSA. CDR3 length: 17 residues. V was pared by 5 bases and J by 0 bases, with 14 bases between. This chain's CDR3 is CASSLWGGSSYNSPLHF. Written as DNA, the CDR3 is TGTGCCAGCAGCCTCTGGGGGGGGAGCTCCTATAATTCACCCCTCCACTTT.

As DNA, the CDR3 is TGTGCCAGCAGCTTAGACGACAGGGGGCTCCAAGAGACCCAGTACTTC. It specifies CASSLDDRGLQETQYF. J is TRBJ2-5 and V is TRBV11-2; the match to TRBD1 covers 10 bases. The CDR3 is made up of 16 amino acids. With 0 bases clipped from V and 1 base from J, the junction kept 2 bases outside the gene matches. Germline CDR1 and CDR2: SGHAT and FQNNGV.